Listed below are T cell receptor beta chains from one sample, sequenced in a study of CD8+ T cells in alopecia areata. The method was immunoSEQ multiplex PCR; TCRdb's version includes in-frame clones alone and lacks a portion of them. Among about 180,000 clones, 67% were seen once, and the ten largest hold approximately 10%. Sequenced here: CD8+ T cells sorted from blood, sampled at week 0. Source of these receptors: a human donor with alopecia areata. Each CDR3 is given with its conserved first and last residue. The order of the fields is clone size, D gene, J gene, V gene, CDR3 protein, CDR3 DNA. The D gene is left open where the match is weak. Size values are once, few and many counts, or a class for expanded clones, and some rows have none.

- TRBD1 TRBJ1-1 TRBV4-1 CASSHGTGNTEAFF TGCGCCAGCAGCCATGGGACAGGGAACACTGAAGCTTTCTTT
- - TRBJ1-1 TRBV2 CASRRQKNTEAFF TGTGCCAGCAGAAGACAGAAGAACACTGAAGCTTTCTTT
- - TRBJ1-3 TRBV11-3 CASSQVISGNTIYF TGTGCCAGCAGTCAAGTAATCTCTGGAAACACCATATATTTT
- TRBD1 TRBJ1-5 TRBV13 CASSARGTGGNQPQHF TGTGCCAGCAGCGCCAGAGGGACAGGCGGCAATCAGCCCCAGCATTTT
- - TRBJ2-3 TRBV5-1 CASSFMQDSTDTQYF TGCGCCAGCAGCTTTATGCAGGACAGCACAGATACGCAGTATTTT
- - TRBJ2-1 TRBV5-6 CASSFGRGPPYNEQFF TGTGCCAGCAGCTTCGGAAGGGGTCCGCCTTACAATGAGCAGTTCTTC
- TRBD1 TRBJ2-4 TRBV27 CASSLGTGTKNIQYF TGTGCCAGCAGTTTAGGGACAGGAACCAAAAACATTCAGTACTTC
- TRBD2 TRBJ2-3 TRBV27 CASSSVLAGLKGDTQYF TGTGCCAGCAGTTCTGTACTAGCGGGGCTTAAAGGAGATACGCAGTATTTT
- - TRBJ1-6 TRBV6-1 CASSETAVLQNSPLHF TGTGCCAGCAGTGAGACGGCCGTGCTCCAAAATTCACCCCTCCACTTT
few - TRBJ2-2 TRBV10-1 CASSKNTGELFF TGCGCCAGCAGTAAGAACACCGGGGAGCTGTTTTTT
few TRBD1 TRBJ2-7 TRBV7-9 CASSFRGHEQYF TGTGCCAGCAGCTTCAGGGGGCACGAGCAGTACTTC
- TRBD2 TRBJ2-1 TRBV6-5 CATVAGSSYNEQFF TGTGCCACCGTAGCGGGGAGCTCCTACAATGAGCAGTTCTTC
few - TRBJ2-6 TRBV7-2 CASDLATGANVLTF TGTGCCAGCGACTTGGCGACCGGGGCCAACGTCCTGACTTTC
few TRBD2 TRBJ2-1 TRBV6-5 CASRTGGAQKNEQFF TGTGCCAGCAGAACCGGGGGGGCACAGAAAAATGAGCAGTTCTTC
- - TRBJ2-1 TRBV30 CAWSPGRGYNEQFF TGTGCCTGGAGTCCGGGTAGGGGGTACAATGAGCAGTTCTTC
few - TRBJ1-2 TRBV27 CASSLLGVEGDGYTF TGTGCCAGCAGTTTATTGGGGGTAGAGGGGGATGGCTACACCTTC
- TRBD1 TRBJ2-5 TRBV7-2 CASSLHFDTGGETQYF TGTGCCAGCAGCTTACACTTCGACACAGGGGGAGAGACCCAGTACTTC
- TRBD2 TRBJ2-7 TRBV27 CASSLGSGGFREQYF TGTGCCAGCAGTTTAGGTAGCGGGGGGTTTCGCGAGCAGTACTTC
- - TRBJ2-2 TRBV2 CASSPGANTGELFF TGTGCCAGCAGTCCGGGGGCGAACACCGGGGAGCTGTTTTTT
- - TRBJ2-2 TRBV5-1 CASSFSAGELFF TGCGCCAGCAGCTTCTCCGCCGGGGAGCTGTTTTTT
few - TRBJ1-6 TRBV13 CASSPSGLEPLHF TGTGCCAGCAGCCCCTCAGGACTGGAACCCCTCCACTTT
- - TRBJ2-5 TRBV7-9 CASSPAPRQETQYF TGTGCCAGCAGCCCAGCTCCTCGCCAAGAGACCCAGTACTTC
many - TRBJ2-1 TRBV19 CASSIKDWGNEQFF TGTGCCAGTAGTATTAAGGATTGGGGGAATGAGCAGTTCTTC
- - TRBJ2-7 TRBV5-1 CASSLDIGSWEQYF TGCGCCAGCAGCTTGGATATAGGGTCTTGGGAGCAGTACTTC
- - TRBJ1-1 TRBV27 CASSRQGLEAFF TGTGCCAGCAGTCGTCAGGGTCTGGAAGCTTTCTTT
- TRBD1 TRBJ2-5 TRBV25-1 CASSATGTGFWETQYF TGTGCCAGCAGTGCCACCGGGACAGGGTTTTGGGAGACCCAGTACTTC
once - TRBJ2-7 TRBV18 CASSPQESGNFGYEQYF TGTGCCAGCTCACCTCAAGAGTCGGGGAATTTCGGATACGAGCAGTACTTC
- TRBD2 TRBJ2-3 TRBV15 CATSRDVLSGGRGDTQYF TGTGCCACCAGCAGAGATGTTCTGAGCGGGGGGCGTGGAGATACGCAGTATTTT
few TRBD1 TRBJ1-1 TRBV5-6 CASSFGTGALTEAFF TGTGCCAGCAGCTTCGGGACAGGGGCGCTTACTGAAGCTTTCTTT
- - TRBJ1-2 TRBV4-1 CASSAPRGGWDGYTF TGCGCCAGCAGCGCACCCAGGGGAGGTTGGGATGGCTACACCTTC
- TRBD1 TRBJ2-7 TRBV27 CASIGQGAYEQYF TGTGCCAGCATAGGACAGGGGGCGTACGAGCAGTACTTC
- - TRBJ2-1 TRBV2 CALGVPRLKNEQFF TGTGCCCTAGGGGTGCCCCGGTTGAAAAATGAGCAGTTCTTC
few TRBD1 TRBJ2-4 TRBV23-1 CASRQGQEMEGIQYF TGCGCCAGCAGACAGGGACAGGAGATGGAGGGCATTCAGTACTTC
- - TRBJ2-3 TRBV9 CASSVEDEGDTQYF TGTGCCAGCAGCGTAGAGGACGAGGGAGATACGCAGTATTTT
once - TRBJ1-1 TRBV6-4 CASRAGRNTEAFF TGTGCCAGCAGGGCAGGGAGGAACACTGAAGCTTTCTTT
- - TRBJ1-1 TRBV2 CASRGERTNTEAFF TGTGCCAGCAGGGGGGAGCGGACTAACACTGAAGCTTTCTTT
once - TRBJ2-5 TRBV5-1 CASSLDQETQYF TGCGCCAGCAGCTTGGACCAAGAGACCCAGTACTTC
- - TRBJ2-4 TRBV6-1 CASSPGTYNIQYF TGTGCCAGCAGCCCCGGGACATATAACATTCAGTACTTC
few - TRBJ1-2 TRBV7-8 CASSLVDSPYGYTF TGTGCCAGCAGCTTAGTTGATAGCCCCTATGGCTACACCTTC
- TRBD1 TRBJ2-1 TRBV6-6 CASSYGDRPPYNEQFF TGTGCCAGCAGTTACGGGGACAGACCCCCCTACAATGAGCAGTTCTTC
- - TRBJ1-3 TRBV4-2 CASSQDLNRASSGNTIYF TGTGCCAGCAGCCAAGATCTAAACAGGGCAAGCTCTGGAAACACCATATATTTT